The next 3 T cell receptor beta chains were all read from a single sample in a study of cytomegalovirus exposure and HLA in healthy donors. 60 Vbeta and 13 Jbeta primers were used in PCR. Some clones are missing from TCRdb's copy, which holds only in-frame ones; the method was immunoSEQ multiplex PCR. There are around 130,000 clones in the sample; 65% to 90% occur only once, and 1.2% lies in the top ten. The specimen sequenced was PBMCs. These TCRs come from a female donor in good health and CMV-seronegative.

Notes on this clone: A junction end diverges from the germline sequence, so it may reflect a read error. The J gene is TRBJ2-1, the V gene TRBV18; D remains unclear. Germline CDR1 reads KGHSH; CDR2 reads LQKENI. The CDR3 has 11 residues. The CDR3 sequence is CARSPLRVQFF. In DNA form, the CDR3 reads TGTGCCAGATCACCACTACGGGTGCAGTTCTTC.

V and J are TRBV14 and TRBJ1-1; no definite D call. Germline lookup yields CDR1 SGHDN and CDR2 FVKESK. This CDR3 spans 15 amino acids. Trimming stripped 3 bases from V and 0 bases from J, with 11 bases between. CDR3 sequence: CASSQLAGMNTEAFF. The CDR3 DNA sequence: TGTGCCAGCAGCCAGCTGGCCGGGATGAACACTGAAGCTTTCTTT.

In this sample, this clone turned up a few times. This chain connects TRBV6-5 to TRBJ2-7; unclear D gene. Trimming pared 4 bases from V and 6 bases from J, leaving 16 bases between. The V gene's germline CDR1 is MNHEY and CDR2 SVGAGI. The CDR3 loop spans 14 amino acids. CDR3 nucleotide sequence: TGTGCCAGCAGTTCTACAGAAACCCCCCGCGAGCAGTACTTC. It translates to CASSSTETPREQYF.